Reported below is one T cell receptor (beta chain). The data originate from a study of cytomegalovirus exposure and HLA in healthy donors. Use of 60 Vbeta and 13 Jbeta primers characterized the PCR. The protocol was immunoSEQ multiplex PCR, while the TCRdb copy is restricted to in-frame clones and leaves out a portion. The sample lists some 100,000 clones; around 74% were seen once. V was shortened by 0 bases and J by 0 bases, with 9 bases between the two germline ends. CDR1 is SGDLS, CDR2 YYNGEE, per germline. This CDR3 has 15 amino acids. The sequence was obtained from a female donor in good health and CMV-seropositive. Sequencing was carried out using PBMCs. This chain links TRBV9 with TRBJ1-1; D not resolved. CDR3 sequence reads: CASSVVADMNTEAFF. Here the CDR3 DNA reads TGTGCCAGCAGCGTAGTGGCAGATATGAACACTGAAGCTTTCTTT.